The T cell receptor beta chain described here comes from a study of OX40 agonist ivuxolimab in advanced cancers. About the investigation overall: The costimulatory receptor OX40 (CD134) was targeted by ivuxolimab, a fully human IgG2 agonistic monoclonal antibody. Intravenous ivuxolimab was administered to patients every 2 weeks at six dose levels: 0.01, 0.1, 0.3, 1.5, 3 and 10 mg/kg. Of the approximately 54 patients in dose escalation, about 20 had hepatocellular carcinoma, some 15 had melanoma, 9 had renal cell carcinoma and 9 had head and neck cancer. A male proportion of 70% to 90% and a mean age of about 60 years, ranging from roughly 23 to 79, were recorded for the dose-escalation cohort. Prior anti-PD-1, anti-PD-L1 or anti-CTLA-4 therapy was permitted, and less than 45% of dose-escalation patients had received checkpoint inhibitors. Partial responses occurred in three dose-escalation patients: two with cutaneous melanoma and one with hepatocellular carcinoma. The point of sequencing TCRbeta in the periphery was to test whether ivuxolimab changed TCR sequence diversity and drove clonal T-cell expansion. The paper reports the monotherapy dose-escalation portion (N of about 50 patients) of the phase I ivuxolimab trial. Results the study describes overall, beyond this receptor: At doses of 0.1 to 3.0 mg/kg, clonal expansion of both CD4+ and CD8+ T cells in blood was seen between baseline and week 6. Partial responders in the 0.1-3.0 mg/kg groups had among the lowest normalized peripheral clonal expansion, especially among CD8+ T cells. Low levels of normalized T-cell clonal expansion were also seen in some nonresponding patients. After ivuxolimab, expanded clones were on average more numerous among CD8+ T cells than among CD4+ T cells. Which antigens the clonally expanded peripheral T cells were specific for was not determined.

To sequence the TCRbeta CDR3 region, genomic DNA was isolated from the sorted cells. The immunoSEQ Assay was used for sequencing of TCRbeta CDR3 regions. This immuneACCESS table, as held by TCRdb, lists in-frame sequences with V and J called but not all clones. Of the missing ones, under half trace to an unresolved V gene in checked studies; the others have no known cause. This sample gives 50,000 to 70,000 clones in total; about 88% of them show up just once. The top ten hold roughly 2.1% of the sample. The trial excluded patients who had a history of autoimmune disease or who were on systemic immunosuppression. Peripheral blood for TCR sequencing was collected from all dose cohorts at baseline, on cycle 4 day 1, and on cycle 7 day 1. Samples were obtained from an open-label, multicenter, first-in-human phase I dose-escalation trial of ivuxolimab. Adults with locally advanced or metastatic melanoma, renal cell, hepatocellular, or head and neck squamous cell carcinoma were enrolled in the trial. Before TCR sequencing, CD4+ T cells and CD8+ T cells from peripheral blood were sorted into separate populations.

In this sample, this clone turned up a few times. Its antigen is still unknown. Base qualities are not at hand, and no much larger clone is one base apart. The source is an adult with an advanced solid tumor such as melanoma, head and neck, liver or kidney cancer. The specimen was CD4+ or CD8+ T cells sorted from blood, collected in a trial of the OX40 agonist ivuxolimab.

The nucleotides are TGTGCCAGTAGTATAGGAAAGTCGGCTGAAGCTTTCTTT. This codes for CASSIGKSAEAFF. The receptor chain draws on TRBV19 and TRBJ1-1; no D gene is confidently identified. The germline V gene (reference sequence) supplies CDR1 LNHDA and CDR2 SQIVND. The CDR3 starts with the cysteine, ends with the phenylalanine, and has 13 residues. The sequence is cut down to CDR3 DNA, 39 bases in frame from base 1. V loses 1 base of germline sequence and J loses 6 bases, and the interval between the two ends is 9 bases.